This is a list of T cell receptor beta chains from one sample in a study of T cells in Graves' hyperthyroidism and ophthalmopathy. Each CDR3 protein gets one entry after TCRdb re-called the multiplex PCR reads with MiXCR. The table lists nearly 600,000 distinct CDR3 sequences, 14% of them singletons. The sequenced sample was blood. These receptors originate from a woman under 30 with Graves' ophthalmopathy. CDR3s include the opening cysteine and the closing phenylalanine or tryptophan. A D gene is named only where the DNA matches it firmly. Clone size is not always given. Where it is, it says once, few, many or a class for expanded clones.

many TRBJ1-3 - TRBV2 CASSEASGTPGTTIYF TGTGCCAGCAGTGAAGCATCTGGGACCCCTGGTACCACCATATATTTT
many TRBJ1-1 - TRBV19 CASRTDNTEAFF TGTGCCAGTAGAACGGACAACACTGAAGCTTTCTTT
- TRBJ2-2 - TRBV7-9 CASSSLRSVFTGELFF TGTGCCAGCAGCTCCCTGAGGTCAGTTTTCACCGGGGAGCTGTTTTTT
few TRBJ2-3 TRBD2 TRBV7-2 CASSLAASGSGTDTQYF TGTGCCAGCAGCTTAGCTGCTAGCGGGAGTGGGACAGATACGCAGTATTTT
few TRBJ2-2 TRBD2 TRBV10-3 CAISDLGRVNTGELFF TGTGCCATCAGTGACCTCGGGAGGGTGAACACCGGGGAGCTGTTTTTT
many TRBJ1-2 - TRBV3-1 CASSQDRAADGYTF TGTGCCAGCAGCCAAGATCGGGCCGCAGATGGCTACACCTTC
many TRBJ2-1 TRBD2 TRBV7-2 CASSLETSASKQFF TGTGCCAGCAGCTTAGAGACTAGCGCCTCCAAGCAGTTCTTC
many TRBJ2-7 - TRBV7-9 CASSLATLDYEQYF TGTGCCAGCAGCTTAGCGACACTAGATTACGAGCAGTACTTC
- TRBJ1-2 - TRBV12-3/TRBV12-4 CASSDLGAYNYGYTF TGTGCCAGCAGTGACCTGGGGGCTTACAACTATGGCTACACCTTC
- TRBJ1-5 - TRBV30 CAWSGGQADGGPQHF TGTGCCTGGAGTGGAGGACAAGCGGATGGGGGGCCCCAGCATTTT
many TRBJ1-5 - TRBV12-3/TRBV12-4 CASNTGNQPQHF TGTGCCAGCAATACCGGCAATCAGCCCCAGCATTTT
many TRBJ2-3 - TRBV18 CASSPDSDTQYF TGTGCCAGCTCACCCGACTCAGATACGCAGTATTTT
many TRBJ1-2 - TRBV7-8 CASSSLRTGKRDGYTF TGTGCCAGCAGCTCTCTCAGAACCGGCAAAAGGGATGGCTACACCTTC
- TRBJ2-5 TRBD2 TRBV5-5 CASSFLTGGIWETQYF TGTGCCAGCAGCTTTTTGACGGGAGGGATATGGGAGACCCAGTACTTC
few TRBJ2-3 - TRBV19 CASSNQGGAVDTQYF TGTGCCAGTAGTAATCAGGGTGGGGCCGTAGATACGCAGTATTTT
many TRBJ2-2 TRBD1 TRBV11-3 CASSQQGRNTGELFF TGTGCCAGCAGCCAACAGGGGCGGAACACCGGGGAGCTGTTTTTT
many TRBJ2-7 - TRBV20-1 CSPMGRNYEQYF TGCAGCCCCATGGGCAGAAACTACGAGCAGTACTTC
many TRBJ2-1 - TRBV29-1 CSVEDLGVEQFF TGCAGCGTTGAAGATCTTGGGGTTGAGCAGTTCTTC
- TRBJ2-3 TRBD2 TRBV7-9 CASSTRYGGDGDTQYF TGTGCCAGCAGCACCCGTTACGGGGGGGATGGAGATACGCAGTATTTT
- TRBJ2-1 TRBD2 TRBV30 CAWSVSLAGIYNEQFF TGTGCCTGGAGTGTATCGCTAGCGGGAATTTACAATGAGCAGTTCTTC
- TRBJ2-2 - TRBV5-4 CASTPPNGELFF TGTGCCAGCACTCCTCCGAACGGGGAGCTGTTTTTT
many TRBJ1-2 TRBD1 TRBV29-1 CSVGGQMYGYTF TGCAGCGTTGGGGGACAGATGTATGGCTACACCTTC